The 2 T cell receptor beta chains in this list originate from one sample, sequenced in a study of blood T cell repertoires in COVID-19. Assay: immunoSEQ multiplex PCR; the TCRdb copy retains only in-frame clones and omits some. The sample contains tens of thousands of clones, roughly 87% of which appear only once. Sequenced input: peripheral blood. These receptors were taken from a man at least 80 years old with acute or convalescent COVID-19.

The rearrangement joins TRBV11-2 to TRBJ1-3; D not resolved. The germline CDR1 and CDR2 sequences are SGHAT and FQNNGV. CDR3 length equals 14 residues. V lost 1 base to trimming and J lost 9 bases, with 13 bases between them. The CDR3 sequence: CASSLGVTRGTIYF. CDR3 DNA sequence: TGTGCCAGCAGCTTAGGCGTCACCCGGGGCACCATATATTTT.

The V and J genes are TRBV3-1 (or the pseudogene TRBV3-2) and TRBJ2-7, with a tentative D call TRBD1 (6 bases). Germline V gene data show CDR1 as LGHDT and CDR2 as YNNKEL (reference sequence). V was clipped by 4 bases and J by 0 bases, with 22 bases between them. The CDR3 spans 18 residues. The CDR3 bases are TGTGCCAGCAGCCCCCCGAAGCGACAGGCCACGAGCTCCTACGAGCAGTACTTC. Residues: CASSPPKRQATSSYEQYF.